Listed here are 30 T cell receptor beta chains from one sample, sequenced in a study of blood T cell repertoires in COVID-19. Using immunoSEQ multiplex PCR, the repertoire was profiled, and TCRdb retains in-frame clones only, with some absent. This repertoire shows fewer than 20,000 clones, about 81% found once; its top ten account for 14%. Sequenced input: peripheral blood. These receptors were taken from a man aged 35-49 years with active or convalescent COVID-19.

The chain uses TRBV14 and TRBJ2-5; tentatively, D is TRBD1 (5 bases). The CDR3 totals 13 residues. Trimming cost V 4 bases and J 2 bases, with 8 bases left between them. Germline V gives CDR1 SGHDN, CDR2 FVKESK. The CDR3 sequence is CASSLTEQETQYF. The CDR3 region has the DNA TGTGCCAGCAGCCTGACAGAGCAAGAGACCCAGTACTTC.

The V gene is TRBV4-3, the J gene TRBJ2-6; 7 bases map to TRBD1. Germline CDR1 reads LGHNA; CDR2 reads YSLEER. This CDR3 spans 17 amino acids. The trim removed 1 base at V and 1 base at J, leaving 4 bases unmatched. The chain's CDR3 is CASSQGKTGSGANVLTF. CDR3 coding DNA: TGCGCCAGCAGCCAAGGAAAGACAGGGTCTGGGGCCAACGTCCTGACTTTC.

V and J are TRBV6-5 and TRBJ2-3; D may be TRBD2 (6 bases). The CDR3 is 12 amino acids. V gave up 5 bases and J gave up 5 bases, with 8 bases separating them. CDR1 and CDR2 (germline): MNHEY, SVGAGI. The DNA of the CDR3 is TGTGCCAGCAGTCCGACTAGAGATACGCAGTATTTT. Its translation: CASSPTRDTQYF.

The chain recombines TRBV3-1 (or the pseudogene TRBV3-2) with TRBJ2-4, with 10 bases fitting TRBD1. CDR1 and CDR2 from the germline V gene are LGHDT and YNNKEL (reference sequence). This CDR3 region has 19 residues. Trimming took 4 bases from V and 2 from J; bases not matched to a gene: 14. This CDR3 reads CASSPRTGGAYNTKNIQYF. For the CDR3, the DNA is TGTGCCAGCAGCCCCCGGACAGGGGGGGCATACAATACCAAAAACATTCAGTACTTC.

The J gene is TRBJ1-5, the V gene TRBV6-5, with D possibly TRBD1 on 6 matching bases. The germline CDR1 and CDR2 sequences are MNHEY and SVGAGI. CDR3 length equals 14 residues. V dropped 8 bases and J dropped 7 bases, with 18 bases sitting between them. CDR3 coding DNA: TGTGCCAGCTGGGCGCAGGGGCTGTACCAGCCCCAGCATTTT. Translating gives CASWAQGLYQPQHF.

V and J are TRBV5-1 and TRBJ1-2; D call uncertain. The V end was cut by 0 bases, the J end by 0 bases, with 9 bases between. The germline V gene has CDR1 SGHRS and CDR2 YFSETQ. This CDR3 spans 15 amino acids. The CDR3 sequence: CASSLGLEPNYGYTF. CDR3 coding DNA: TGCGCCAGCAGCTTGGGACTCGAACCTAACTATGGCTACACCTTC.

The V call is TRBV5-6, the J call TRBJ2-7; possibly TRBD2 for D (7 bases). CDR1 and CDR2 (germline): SGHDT, YYEEEE. V lost 6 bases to trimming and J lost 5 bases, with 18 bases between them. This CDR3 has 14 residues. The CDR3 nucleotides are TGTGCCAGCACCCTAGGGGGGGGCGGCCACGAGCAGTACTTC. Its translation: CASTLGGGGHEQYF.

V is TRBV6-1 and J is TRBJ1-1; no firm D call. This CDR3 has 13 amino acids. The V and J ends lost 3 bases and 0 bases respectively, with 5 bases between them. Germline CDR1 and CDR2: MNHNS and SASEGT. CDR3 nucleotide sequence: TGTGCCAGCAGTGACCAGATGAACACTGAAGCTTTCTTT. Encoded protein: CASSDQMNTEAFF.

The V call is TRBV11-2, the J call TRBJ1-3; 9 bases map to TRBD1. The CDR3 has 16 residues. Trimming cost V 3 bases and J 2 bases; bases outside gene matches: 5. Germline values: CDR1 SGHAT, CDR2 FQNNGV. CDR3 protein: CASSFSRQGAGNTIYF. CDR3 bases: TGTGCCAGCAGCTTTAGTCGACAGGGGGCTGGAAACACCATATATTTT.

The gene calls are TRBV7-2 and TRBJ1-4; 10 bases match TRBD1. CDR1 is SGHTA and CDR2 is FQGNSA in the germline V gene. The length of the CDR3 is 21 residues. Trimming at V came to 0 bases and at J to 3 bases, leaving 16 bases not matched to a gene. The CDR3 protein is CASSLAMDRGVFSWSNEKLFF. The CDR3 DNA follows: TGTGCCAGCAGCTTAGCCATGGACAGGGGGGTATTTAGCTGGTCTAATGAAAAACTGTTTTTT.

This chain joins TRBV18 and TRBJ1-1; 11 bases line up with TRBD1. V lost 3 bases and J lost 5; bases outside the gene matches: 5. CDR1 is KGHSH and CDR2 is LQKENI in the germline V gene. This CDR3 region has 15 residues. CDR3 DNA sequence: TGTGCCAGCTCACCCGGGACAGGGGGTAGGACTGAAGCTTTCTTT. Translating gives CASSPGTGGRTEAFF.

J is TRBJ2-3 and V is TRBV7-9; D might be TRBD2 (7 bases). The CDR3 extends over 15 amino acids. Looked up from germline, CDR1 is SEHNR and CDR2 is FQNEAQ (reference sequence). V gave up 7 bases and J gave up 5 bases, with 19 bases separating them. In DNA form, the CDR3 reads TGTGCCAGCACCTTCTGGGCGGGGGCCAGAGATACGCAGTATTTT. It translates to CASTFWAGARDTQYF.

The table lists this clone with a count of one. The chain couples TRBV9 to TRBJ1-3; a weak D match, TRBD1 (5 bases). The CDR3 contains 16 residues. Germline V gene lookup returns CDR1 SGDLS and CDR2 YYNGEE. V gave up 4 bases and J gave up 0 bases, with 14 bases separating them. In DNA form, the CDR3 reads TGTGCCAGCAGCTCTAGGACAAGTGGCTCTGGAAACACCATATATTTT. Protein: CASSSRTSGSGNTIYF.

This chain uses TRBV24-1 with TRBJ2-1; 7 nucleotides match TRBD1. CDR3 size: 13 residues. Germline V gives CDR1 KGHDR, CDR2 SFDVKD. The junction had 2 bases not matched to a gene; V was cut back by 10 bases and J by 0 bases. The CDR3 DNA sequence: TGTGCCACGGGGGACAGCTCCTACAATGAGCAGTTCTTC. Translation gives CATGDSSYNEQFF.

This clone was counted a few times. CDR3 loop: CSAQVDEQFF. The CDR3, as DNA: TGCAGCGCCCAGGTTGATGAGCAGTTCTTC. This chain links TRBV29-1 with TRBJ2-1; D ambiguous. V was cut by 7 bases and J by 8 bases, with 9 bases left in between. Per the germline V gene, CDR1 is SQVTM and CDR2 is ANQGSEA. The CDR3 is 10 amino acids.

The V gene is TRBV7-9, the J gene TRBJ2-6, with TRBD2 matching 7 bases. The germline V gene encodes CDR1 SEHNR and CDR2 FQNEAQ (reference sequence). J gave up 0 bases and V 1 base, and 9 bases lay outside the gene matches. The CDR3 loop spans 19 amino acids. Written as DNA, the CDR3 is TGTGCCAGCAGCTTAGGGGGAGGGGTCACAAGCTCTGGGGCCAACGTCCTGACTTTC. Protein sequence: CASSLGGGVTSSGANVLTF.

This clone has a handful of counts. This rearrangement joins TRBV4-2 to TRBJ1-2; possibly TRBD1 for D (5 bases). CDR3 length: 14 residues. Deletions cut 0 bases from V and 4 bases from J, with 9 bases between. Germline V gene data show CDR1 as LGHNA and CDR2 as YNFKEQ. Here the CDR3 DNA reads TGTGCCAGCAGCCAAGACAGGGAAGCCTATGGCTACACCTTC. It translates to CASSQDREAYGYTF.

V is TRBV5-1 and J is TRBJ1-2, with TRBD1 as a possible D gene (6 bases). Germline lookup yields CDR1 SGHRS and CDR2 YFSETQ. V was clipped by 0 bases and J by 3 bases, with 9 bases between them. There are 14 residues in the CDR3. CDR3 nucleotides: TGCGCCAGCAGCTTGGAGACAGGCTACTATGGCTACACCTTC. Translating it yields CASSLETGYYGYTF.

The chain uses TRBV11-2 and TRBJ2-2, with D maybe TRBD2 (6 bases). V gave up 3 bases and J gave up 5 bases, with 16 bases separating them. This CDR3 contains 16 residues. CDR1 is SGHAT and CDR2 is FQNNGV in the germline V gene. The chain's CDR3 is CASSFGDLIKTGELFF. The DNA for the CDR3 is TGTGCCAGCAGCTTCGGGGACTTGATAAAGACCGGGGAGCTGTTTTTT. Using reference TRBV11-2 and TRBJ2-2 for the parts outside the CDR3, the full variable domain is EAGVAQSPRYKIIEKRQSVAFWCNPISGHATLYWYQQILGQGPKLLIQFQNNGVVDDSQLPKDRFSAERLKGVDSTLKIQPAKLEDSAVYLCASSFGDLIKTGELFFGEGSRLTVL.

The CDR3 nucleotides read TGTGCCAGCAGCCATGACACTTTCTCTGGGGCCAACGTCCTGACTTTC. This encodes CASSHDTFSGANVLTF. V gene TRBV3-1 (or the pseudogene TRBV3-2) combines with J gene TRBJ2-6; no clear D gene. V was cut by 3 bases and J by 0 bases, with 9 bases left in between. CDR3 length: 16 residues. The germline gives CDR1 LGHDT, CDR2 YNNKEL (reference sequence).

The rearrangement links TRBV25-1 to TRBJ2-6, with a weak D call TRBD1 (5 bases). This CDR3 spans 17 amino acids. The V and J ends lost 4 bases and 3 bases respectively, with 16 bases between them. Germline-derived CDR1 and CDR2 are MGHDK and SYGVNS. CDR3 residues: CASSGGGSSIGANVLTF. DNA of the CDR3: TGTGCCAGCAGTGGGGGCGGCAGCAGCATTGGGGCCAACGTCCTGACTTTC.

This chain uses TRBV18 with TRBJ1-2; a weak D match, TRBD1 (5 bases). CDR1 is KGHSH, CDR2 LQKENI, per germline. Trimming left V 3 bases short and J 1 base short, with 12 bases between. There are 15 residues in the CDR3. The CDR3 DNA sequence: TGTGCCAGCTCACCGTCCAGGGATGTTAACTATGGCTACACCTTC. It specifies CASSPSRDVNYGYTF.

The chain combines TRBV18 with TRBJ1-1; 8 bases match TRBD1. This CDR3 region has 16 residues. The J segment lost 0 bases and the V segment lost 5 bases, leaving 8 bases of the junction unmatched. Germline assignment: CDR1 KGHSH and CDR2 LQKENI. CDR3 sequence: CASSRDRSVVNTEAFF. The CDR3 region has the DNA TGTGCCAGCTCAAGGGACAGGTCCGTGGTGAACACTGAAGCTTTCTTT.

This clone was counted between two and nine times. V usage is TRBV27 and J usage is TRBJ2-6, with D unresolved. The CDR3 covers 13 residues. Trimming left V 4 bases short and J 3 bases short, with 4 bases between. Germline CDR1 MNHEY, CDR2 SMNVEV (reference sequence). The CDR3 here is CASSSGGANVLTF. In DNA form, the CDR3 reads TGTGCCAGCAGTTCGGGTGGGGCCAACGTCCTGACTTTC.

This sequence joins TRBV5-1 and TRBJ1-2, with a weak D call TRBD1 (6 bases). V was pared by 1 base and J by 4 bases, with 11 bases between. Germline values: CDR1 SGHRS, CDR2 YFSETQ. CDR3 length: 14 residues. In DNA, the CDR3 is TGCGCCAGCAGCTTGTATCTAGGGGGCTATGGCTACACCTTC. Translating gives CASSLYLGGYGYTF.

J is TRBJ2-3 and V is TRBV18; D not resolved. Trimming pared 4 bases from V and 0 bases from J, leaving 11 bases between. Germline V lookup: CDR1 KGHSH, CDR2 LQKENI. This CDR3 is built from 15 residues. CDR3 DNA sequence: TGTGCCAGCTCACGGCAGGCCTCTAGCACAGATACGCAGTATTTT. Its protein product is CASSRQASSTDTQYF.

The chain uses TRBV5-6 and TRBJ1-2; D unresolved. This CDR3 is 11 amino acids long. The V and J ends lost 3 bases and 8 bases respectively, with 8 bases between them. Germline V gene lookup returns CDR1 SGHDT and CDR2 YYEEEE. The CDR3 DNA reads as TGTGCCAGCAGCTGGGCGCTCGGCTACACCTTC. Amino acid sequence: CASSWALGYTF.

This chain uses TRBV2 with TRBJ1-1, with D uncertain. With 6 bases removed from V and 1 base from J, the gap between germline ends came to 9 bases. This CDR3 has 13 amino acids. Germline V gene data show CDR1 as SNHLY and CDR2 as FYNNEI. CDR3 loop: CASRVARNTEAFF. The CDR3 DNA sequence: TGTGCCAGCAGAGTCGCGAGGAACACTGAAGCTTTCTTT.

The rearrangement links TRBV12-3 or TRBV12-4 to TRBJ1-2; TRBD1 might be the D (6 bases). V was shortened by 3 bases and J by 5 bases, with 10 bases between the two germline ends. This CDR3 has 13 amino acids. The CDR3 protein is CASSFVTGYGYTF. CDR3 sequence (DNA): TGTGCCAGCAGTTTCGTTACAGGGTATGGCTACACCTTC.

J is TRBJ2-5 and V is TRBV15; 7 bases line up with TRBD2. The V segment lost 0 bases and the J segment 5 bases; nucleotides outside the gene matches: 6. Germline lookup yields CDR1 LNHNV and CDR2 YYDKDF (reference sequence). The CDR3 is made up of 15 amino acids. Written as DNA, the CDR3 is TGTGCCACCAGCAGAGATACTAGCGACCGTGAGACCCAGTACTTC. Its translation: CATSRDTSDRETQYF.